This T cell receptor beta chain was sequenced for a study of blood T cell repertoires in COVID-19. CDR3 length: 13 residues. J gave up 8 bases and V 3 bases, and 9 bases lay outside the gene matches. CDR1 DFQATT and CDR2 SNEGSKA come from the germline V gene (reference sequence). The assay was immunoSEQ multiplex PCR, and TCRdb's table has in-frame clones only and misses some. The sample records 130,000 to 150,000 clones, about 89% being singletons. The genes are TRBV20-1 and TRBJ1-2, with TRBD1 matching 7 bases. The sequence was collected from an elderly man with acute or convalescent COVID-19. Sequenced material: peripheral blood. The CDR3 DNA reads TGCAGTGCTAGTGATAGGGGGCGCCTCGGCTACACCTTC. Encoded protein: CSASDRGRLGYTF.